This T cell receptor beta chain was captured in a study of identical twins. Findings of the study overall: The more abundant beta clonotypes in cord blood had fewer insertions, and memory repertoires did not show this.

Remarks on this clonotype: No antigen is known for it.

Template switching created a universal primer site, and the cDNA included unique molecular identifiers. TCRdb ran MiXCR on the 5' RACE reads and lists one entry per CDR3 protein. This table holds hundreds of thousands of distinct CDR3 sequences, 8% to 9% found once. The germline V gene encodes CDR1 SGHRS and CDR2 YFSETQ. The V end lost 4 bases, the J end lost 3 bases, and 11 bases lay between the germline ends. The CDR3 covers 13 residues. The same specimen was also included in a second study, on yellow fever vaccine responses in identical twins. This second study says: Twins reportedly mounted vaccine T cell responses that seemed partly convergent, partly personalized.

This TCR was sampled from a woman aged 18-30 years in good health. This rearrangement joins TRBV5-1 to TRBJ2-7, with a tentative D call TRBD1 (6 bases). The sample taken for sequencing was memory (CD45RO+) T cells sorted from blood. In DNA, the CDR3 is TGCGCCAGCAGCACCCGGGACAACTACGAGCAGTACGTC. Translating gives CASSTRDNYEQYV.